Listed below are T cell receptor beta chains from one sample, sequenced in a study of Graves' ophthalmopathy and Graves' hyperthyroidism. A single record per CDR3 protein comes from TCRdb applying MiXCR to the multiplex PCR reads. The table lists about 740,000 distinct CDR3 sequences, 35% to 50% of them singletons. Sequencing used peripheral blood. These receptors were taken from an adult man with Graves' ophthalmopathy. CDR3s include the opening cysteine and the closing phenylalanine or tryptophan. Each record gives: clone size, V gene, J gene, D gene, CDR3 protein, CDR3 DNA. D genes are given only for firm matches. Clone size is shown for a subset of rows, as once, few, many or a class of expanded clone.

size: .
V: TRBV24-1
J: TRBJ1-5
D: TRBD1
CDR3: CATSDWRTGDQPQHF
DNA: TGTGCCACCAGTGATTGGCGGACAGGGGATCAGCCCCAGCATTTT

size: once
V: TRBV25-1
J: TRBJ2-2
D: .
CDR3: CASSEPHTGELFF
DNA: TGTGCCAGCAGTGAACCTCACACAGGGGAGCTGTTTTTT

size: many
V: TRBV11-2
J: TRBJ2-5
D: TRBD2
CDR3: CASSRRTSGSRGTQYF
DNA: TGTGCCAGCAGCCGCCGGACTAGCGGGTCCCGGGGGACCCAGTACTTC

size: many
V: TRBV5-8
J: TRBJ1-1
D: .
CDR3: CASSPTGRKNTEAFF
DNA: TGTGCCAGCAGCCCGACGGGACGGAAGAACACTGAAGCTTTCTTT

size: .
V: TRBV12-3/TRBV12-4
J: TRBJ2-5
D: TRBD2
CDR3: CASSSRGEQETQYF
DNA: TGTGCCAGCAGTTCTCGGGGGGAACAAGAGACCCAGTACTTC

size: many
V: TRBV7-2
J: TRBJ2-7
D: .
CDR3: CASSLGPGSYEQYF
DNA: TGTGCCAGCAGCTTGGGCCCTGGCTCCTACGAGCAGTACTTC

size: .
V: TRBV10-3
J: TRBJ2-7
D: TRBD2
CDR3: CAISGTSEQEYEQYF
DNA: TGTGCCATCAGTGGGACTAGCGAGCAGGAATACGAGCAGTACTTC

size: few
V: TRBV19
J: TRBJ2-3
D: TRBD2
CDR3: CASSIPGLAGGDTQYF
DNA: TGTGCCAGTAGTATCCCCGGACTAGCGGGAGGAGATACGCAGTATTTT

size: many
V: TRBV19
J: TRBJ1-1
D: TRBD1
CDR3: CASTRTGVEAFF
DNA: TGTGCCAGTACCAGGACAGGGGTTGAAGCTTTCTTT

size: .
V: TRBV9
J: TRBJ2-5
D: .
CDR3: CASSPTGGVYQETQYF
DNA: TGTGCCAGCAGCCCGACTGGCGGGGTCTACCAAGAGACCCAGTACTTC

size: many
V: TRBV14
J: TRBJ1-4
D: .
CDR3: CASSQVAGGEKLFF
DNA: TGTGCCAGCAGCCAAGTGGCCGGGGGCGAAAAACTGTTTTTT

size: few
V: TRBV20-1
J: TRBJ1-6
D: .
CDR3: CSARYGGNWSPLHF
DNA: TGCAGTGCTAGATATGGGGGGAATTGGTCACCCCTCCACTTT

size: few
V: TRBV24-1
J: TRBJ1-5
D: TRBD1
CDR3: CASSYLATGIGNQPQHF
DNA: TGTGCCAGCAGTTACCTCGCGACAGGGATTGGCAATCAGCCCCAGCATTTT

size: many
V: TRBV7-2
J: TRBJ2-5
D: .
CDR3: CASSPRGSGRETQYF
DNA: TGTGCCAGCAGTCCAAGGGGATCGGGTCGGGAGACCCAGTACTTC

size: .
V: TRBV20-1
J: TRBJ1-2
D: .
CDR3: CSASSGAIYNYGYTF
DNA: TGCAGTGCTAGTTCGGGGGCGATATATAACTATGGCTACACCTTC

size: many
V: TRBV20-1
J: TRBJ1-1
D: .
CDR3: CSAVRVVNTEAFF
DNA: TGCAGTGCTGTACGAGTTGTGAACACTGAAGCTTTCTTT

size: few
V: TRBV24-1
J: TRBJ1-5
D: TRBD1
CDR3: CASSPSTGGEAQPQHF
DNA: TGTGCCAGCAGTCCATCGACAGGGGGAGAAGCTCAGCCCCAGCATTTT

size: .
V: TRBV6-4
J: TRBJ1-4
D: TRBD1
CDR3: CASRGTGAGKLFF
DNA: TGTGCCAGCAGAGGGACAGGGGCGGGGAAACTGTTTTTT

size: .
V: TRBV7-2
J: TRBJ1-4
D: .
CDR3: CASSFRESPPNEKLFF
DNA: TGTGCCAGCAGCTTCAGGGAATCACCGCCTAATGAAAAACTGTTTTTT

size: .
V: TRBV6-1
J: TRBJ1-3
D: .
CDR3: CASRKEGAGNTIYF
DNA: TGTGCCAGCCGCAAGGAAGGGGCTGGAAACACCATATATTTT

size: .
V: TRBV20-1
J: TRBJ2-7
D: TRBD2
CDR3: CSARGGLADYEQYF
DNA: TGCAGTGCTAGAGGGGGACTAGCAGACTACGAGCAGTACTTC

size: few
V: TRBV25-1
J: TRBJ2-2
D: TRBD2
CDR3: CASSYSAGGGTGELFF
DNA: TGTGCCAGCAGTTACTCGGCGGGAGGAGGTACCGGGGAGCTGTTTTTT

size: .
V: TRBV9
J: TRBJ1-5
D: .
CDR3: CVSSVGEGVQPQHF
DNA: TGTGTCAGCAGCGTAGGCGAGGGAGTTCAGCCCCAGCATTTT

size: .
V: TRBV6-6
J: TRBJ1-4
D: .
CDR3: CASSPLREKLFF
DNA: TGTGCCAGCAGCCCTTTACGGGAAAAACTGTTTTTT